The present TCR beta chain was sequenced within a study of T cell clonotyping in hematopoietic cell transplantation. Study observations and caveats: At the given depth, recipient repertoires were over 97% de novo clonotypes.

Noted time point: recipient sample about 28 days before transplant, after cytoreduction. Samples: about 28 days before transplant, then days 30, 100 and 180 after. As for this clone: Its specificity is not known.

There are 14 residues in the CDR3. The V and J ends lost 5 bases and 1 base respectively, with 11 bases between them. The germline CDR1 and CDR2 sequences are SGHTA and FQGNSA. Measured with immunoSEQ multiplex PCR; TCRdb has only the in-frame clones, and not every one. This table holds around 24,000 clones, around 83% found once. The clonotype was recovered from a woman aged 55 to 70 with acute myeloid leukemia. Some clones in this sample may be carry-over from other donors' samples. This chain connects TRBV7-2 to TRBJ2-5; tentatively, D is TRBD1 (5 bases). Sequenced here: peripheral blood mononuclear cells, sampled before stem cell transplant. The CDR3 nucleotides read TGTGCCAGCAGCACAGACAGTCCCCAAGAGACCCAGTACTTC. This codes for CASSTDSPQETQYF.